One sample yielded the 6 T cell receptor beta chains listed below, sequenced in a study of T cells in Graves' hyperthyroidism and ophthalmopathy. The TCR beta CDR3 regions underwent amplification using RNA transcripts as the source. First-round RT-PCR targeting the TCR CDR3 was performed with the HTBI primer set. TCRdb fed the multiplex PCR reads into MiXCR, producing one record per CDR3 protein. Of 600,000 or so distinct CDR3 sequences listed, approximately 15% are singletons. What was sequenced was blood. The receptors originated from a woman between 50 and 59 years old with Graves' ophthalmopathy.

This clonotype has a count of ten or more. The chain employs TRBV7-2 and TRBJ1-2, with a weak D call TRBD1 (6 bases). This CDR3 is 15 amino acids long. Trimming left V 3 bases short and J 7 bases short, with 18 bases between. Germline lookup yields CDR1 SGHTA and CDR2 FQGNSA. CDR3 protein: CASSFGGLDRGGYTF. CDR3 nucleotide sequence: TGTGCCAGCAGCTTCGGTGGTTTGGACAGAGGTGGCTACACCTTC.

The J gene is TRBJ2-7, the V gene TRBV6-6; possible D gene TRBD2, 6 bases. CDR1 MNHNY and CDR2 SVGAGI come from the germline V gene (reference sequence). The CDR3 totals 17 residues. With 0 bases removed from V and 6 bases from J, the gap between germline ends came to 21 bases. The CDR3 DNA is TGTGCCAGCAGTTACTCTTCCCCTAGCGAGACTCCCCTCGAGCAGTACTTC. It codes for CASSYSSPSETPLEQYF.

The rearrangement uses TRBV4-3 and TRBJ2-3; 8 nucleotides align to TRBD2. This CDR3 region has 17 residues. The germline V gene encodes CDR1 LGHNA and CDR2 YSLEER. J lost 4 bases, V lost 0 bases, and 9 bases had no gene match. CDR3 coding DNA: TGCGCCAGCAGCCAAGAGGGTGAAGCGGGAGCTTCAGATACGCAGTATTTT. Translated, it gives CASSQEGEAGASDTQYF.

This clonotype was found a few times. The gene calls are TRBV11-3 and TRBJ2-1; 11 bases map to TRBD2. The CDR3 loop spans 18 amino acids. The J segment lost 6 bases and the V segment lost 1 base, leaving 11 bases of the junction unmatched. CDR1 is SGHNT, CDR2 YENEEA, per germline. The DNA of the CDR3 is TGTGCCAGCAGCTTAGGTATACTAGCGGGAGTAGTGAGCAATGAGCAGTTCTTC. Residues: CASSLGILAGVVSNEQFF.

Ten or more counts support this clonotype. The V call is TRBV29-1, the J call TRBJ1-2; 9 bases are a match to TRBD1. The CDR3 has 12 amino acids. V dropped 4 bases and J dropped 6; count of bases not matched to a gene: 3. Germline CDR1 is SQVTM and CDR2 is ANQGSEA. DNA for the CDR3: TGCAGCGTTGGACAGGGGGTTCATGGCTACACCTTC. Translation: CSVGQGVHGYTF.

J is TRBJ2-4 and V is TRBV6-2 or TRBV6-3; unclear D gene. The CDR3 spans 15 residues. V was trimmed by 0 bases and J by 7 bases, leaving 13 bases between them. CDR1 and CDR2 (germline): MNHEY, SVGEGT. The CDR3 coding sequence is TGTGCCAGCAGTTACTCGTTTGGTCCCCTCAACATTCAGTACTTC. It translates to CASSYSFGPLNIQYF.